The entry that follows covers one T cell receptor (beta chain) sequence. This record comes from a study of blood T cell repertoires in COVID-19. Study at large: PBMCs, B-cell-depleted T cells, or T cells provided the cDNA or gDNA that made up the material.

Original processing methods: Scientists estimated how many nucleated cells there were by amplifying reference gene primers. TCRdb's copy holds only in-frame clones and misses some; the assay was immunoSEQ multiplex PCR. For V, J and clone size, that table is used; D and trimming come from the DNA. The table has 80,000 to 100,000 clones, 70% to 80% seen once. The V segment lost 7 bases and the J segment 0 bases; nucleotides outside the gene matches: 5. The germline CDR1 and CDR2 sequences are SGHRS and YFSETQ. CDR3 size: 15 residues. This receptor was taken from a human donor in a cohort sampled during active COVID-19. The material sequenced was peripheral blood. The chain carries TRBV5-1 and TRBJ2-1, with 9 bases identical to TRBD2. CDR3 loop: CASAASGVSYNEQFF. The CDR3 bases are TGCGCCAGCGCGGCTAGCGGGGTCTCCTACAATGAGCAGTTCTTC. The full variable domain, rest sourced from reference TRBV5-1 and TRBJ2-1, is KAGVTQTPRYLIKTRGQQVTLSCSPISGHRSVSWYQQTPGQGLQFLFEYFSETQRNKGNFPGRFSGRQFSNSRSEMNVSTLELGDSALYLCASAASGVSYNEQFFGPGTRLTVL.